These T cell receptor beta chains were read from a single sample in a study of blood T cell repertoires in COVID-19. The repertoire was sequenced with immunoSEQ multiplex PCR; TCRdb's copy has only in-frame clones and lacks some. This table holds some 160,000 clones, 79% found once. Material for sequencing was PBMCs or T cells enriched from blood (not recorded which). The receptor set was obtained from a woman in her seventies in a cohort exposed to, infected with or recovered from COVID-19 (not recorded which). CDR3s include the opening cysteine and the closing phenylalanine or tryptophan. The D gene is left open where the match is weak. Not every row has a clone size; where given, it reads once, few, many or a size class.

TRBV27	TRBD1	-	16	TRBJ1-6	TGTGCCAGCCGGACAGGGACGAGCTCCTATAATTCACCCCTCCACTTT	CASRTGTSSYNSPLHF
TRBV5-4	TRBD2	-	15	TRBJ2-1	TGTGCCAGCAACGAACTAGCGGGAGGCCCTCATGAGCAGTTCTTC	CASNELAGGPHEQFF
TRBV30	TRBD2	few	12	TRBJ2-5	TGTGCCTGGAGATCTAGCGGGGAGACCCAGTACTTC	CAWRSSGETQYF
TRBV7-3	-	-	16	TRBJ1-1	TGTGCCAGCAGCTTAGAAGCAGGGCCGGAGGGCACTGAAGCTTTCTTT	CASSLEAGPEGTEAFF
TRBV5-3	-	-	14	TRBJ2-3	TGTGCCAGAAGCTTGGTGACTTTCACAGATACGCAGTATTTT	CARSLVTFTDTQYF
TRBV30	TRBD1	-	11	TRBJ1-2	TGTGCCCAGGGACAGCGCTATGGCTACACCTTC	CAQGQRYGYTF
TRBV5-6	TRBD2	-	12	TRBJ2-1	TGTGCCAGCAGCCCAACCAGCGGGAGACAGTTCTTC	CASSPTSGRQFF
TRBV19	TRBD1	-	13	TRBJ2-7	TGTGCCAGTAGTCCGGGACAGTCCTACGAGCAGTACTTC	CASSPGQSYEQYF
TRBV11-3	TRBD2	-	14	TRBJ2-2	TGTGCCAGCAGCTTAGCGGGACTAGTCGGGGAGCTGTTTTTT	CASSLAGLVGELFF
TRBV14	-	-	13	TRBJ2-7	TGTGCCAGCAGCCAAGACAGGGTAAACGAGCAGTACTTC	CASSQDRVNEQYF